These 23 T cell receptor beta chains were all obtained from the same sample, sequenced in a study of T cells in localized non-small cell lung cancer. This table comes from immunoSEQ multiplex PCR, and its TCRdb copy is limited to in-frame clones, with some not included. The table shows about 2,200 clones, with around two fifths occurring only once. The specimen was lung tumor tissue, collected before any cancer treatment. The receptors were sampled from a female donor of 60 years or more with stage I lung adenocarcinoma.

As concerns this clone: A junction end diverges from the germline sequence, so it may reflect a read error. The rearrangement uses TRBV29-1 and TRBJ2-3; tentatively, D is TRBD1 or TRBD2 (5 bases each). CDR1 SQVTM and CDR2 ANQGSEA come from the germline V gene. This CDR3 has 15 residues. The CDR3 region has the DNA TGCAGCGTTTTTGAACTAGTAGGGGCCGCAGATACGCAATATTTT. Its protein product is CSVFELVGAADTQYF.

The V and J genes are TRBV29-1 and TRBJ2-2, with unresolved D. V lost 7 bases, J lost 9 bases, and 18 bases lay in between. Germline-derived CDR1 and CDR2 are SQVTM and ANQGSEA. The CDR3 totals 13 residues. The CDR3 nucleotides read TGCAGCGCCTCGGCGACCACCCGAAGGGAGCTGTTTTTT. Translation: CSASATTRRELFF.

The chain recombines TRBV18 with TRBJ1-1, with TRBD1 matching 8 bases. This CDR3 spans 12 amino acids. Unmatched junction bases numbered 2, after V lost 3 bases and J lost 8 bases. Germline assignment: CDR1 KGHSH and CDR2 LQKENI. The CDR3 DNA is TGTGCCAGCTCACCTGGACAGGGAGAAGCTTTCTTT. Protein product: CASSPGQGEAFF.

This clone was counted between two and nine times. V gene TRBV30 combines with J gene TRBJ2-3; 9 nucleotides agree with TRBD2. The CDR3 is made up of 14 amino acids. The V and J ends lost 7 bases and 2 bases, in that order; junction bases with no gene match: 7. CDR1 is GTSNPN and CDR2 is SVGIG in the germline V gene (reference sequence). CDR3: CAYSGSFNTDTQYF. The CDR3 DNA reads TGTGCCTATAGCGGGAGCTTCAACACAGATACGCAGTATTTT.

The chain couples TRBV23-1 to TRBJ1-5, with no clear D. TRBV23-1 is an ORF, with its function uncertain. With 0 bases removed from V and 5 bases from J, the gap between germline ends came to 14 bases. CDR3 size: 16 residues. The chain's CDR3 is CASSQSCASEYQPQHF. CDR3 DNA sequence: TGCGCCAGCAGTCAATCATGCGCGTCCGAGTATCAGCCCCAGCATTTT.

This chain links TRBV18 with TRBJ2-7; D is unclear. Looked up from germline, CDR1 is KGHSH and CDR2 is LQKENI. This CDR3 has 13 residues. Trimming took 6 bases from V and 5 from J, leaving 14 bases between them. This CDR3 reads CASSPPLSDEQYF. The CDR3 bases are TGTGCCAGCTCGCCGCCACTAAGTGACGAGCAGTACTTC.

The CDR3 DNA reads as TGTGCCAGCAGCTTAGTGGGAGGGAGGGAGACCCAGTACTTC. Encoded protein: CASSLVGGRETQYF. This chain links TRBV11-3 with TRBJ2-5; 7 nucleotides line up with TRBD2. From germline, CDR1 is SGHNT and CDR2 YENEEA. This CDR3 contains 14 residues. V lost 1 base to trimming and J lost 5 bases; unmatched junction nucleotides: 4.

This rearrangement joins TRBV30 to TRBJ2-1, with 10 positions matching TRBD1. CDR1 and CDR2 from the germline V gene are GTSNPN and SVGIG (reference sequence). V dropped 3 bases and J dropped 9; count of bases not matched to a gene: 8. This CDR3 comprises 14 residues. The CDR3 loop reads CAWRDRGQGTEQFF. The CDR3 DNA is TGTGCCTGGAGAGACAGGGGGCAGGGTACTGAGCAGTTCTTC.

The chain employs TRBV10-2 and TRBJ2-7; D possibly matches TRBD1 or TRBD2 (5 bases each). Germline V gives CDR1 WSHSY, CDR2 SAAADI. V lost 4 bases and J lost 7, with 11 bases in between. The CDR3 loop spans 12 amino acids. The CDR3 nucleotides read TGCGCCAGCAGTGCGACGGGGCGGGAGCAGTACTTC. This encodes CASSATGREQYF.

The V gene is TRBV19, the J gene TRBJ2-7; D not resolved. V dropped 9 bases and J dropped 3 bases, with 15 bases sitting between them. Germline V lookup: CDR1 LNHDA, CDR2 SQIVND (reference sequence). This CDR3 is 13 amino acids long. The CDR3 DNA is TGTGCCAGCCTAGAGCCCAATAACTACGAGCAGTACTTC. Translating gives CASLEPNNYEQYF.

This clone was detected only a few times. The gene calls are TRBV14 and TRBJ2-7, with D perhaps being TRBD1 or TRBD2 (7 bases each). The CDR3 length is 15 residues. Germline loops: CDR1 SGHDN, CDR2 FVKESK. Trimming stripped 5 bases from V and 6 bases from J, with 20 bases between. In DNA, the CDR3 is TGTGCCAGCAGCAATCCGTTCCAGGGGGGGAGCGAGCAGTACTTC. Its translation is CASSNPFQGGSEQYF. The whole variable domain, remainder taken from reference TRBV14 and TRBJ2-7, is EAGVTQFPSHSVIEKGQTVTLRCDPISGHDNLYWYRRVMGKEIKFLLHFVKESKQDESGMPNNRFLAERTGGTYSTLKVQPAELEDSGVYFCASSNPFQGGSEQYFGPGTRLTVT.

The CDR3 DNA is TGTGCCACCCGCCAGGGTGGAGGGAATGGCGGGGAGCTGTTTTTT. It is translated as CATRQGGGNGGELFF. The V call is TRBV15, the J call TRBJ2-2; D is perhaps TRBD2 (6 bases). The CDR3 covers 15 residues. V was trimmed by 8 bases and J by 7 bases, leaving 20 bases between them. Germline CDR1 is LNHNV and CDR2 is YYDKDF (reference sequence).

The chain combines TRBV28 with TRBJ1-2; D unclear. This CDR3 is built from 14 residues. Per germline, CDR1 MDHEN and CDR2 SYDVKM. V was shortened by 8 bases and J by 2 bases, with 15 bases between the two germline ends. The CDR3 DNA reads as TGTGCCAGCCTCCTCCGGGAGGGCAACTATGGCTACACCTTC. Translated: CASLLREGNYGYTF.

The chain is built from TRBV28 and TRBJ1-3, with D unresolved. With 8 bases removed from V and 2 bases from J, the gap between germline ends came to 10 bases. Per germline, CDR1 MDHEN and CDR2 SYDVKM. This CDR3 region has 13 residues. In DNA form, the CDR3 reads TGTGCCAGCTCCGTCAACCCTGGAAACACCATATATTTT. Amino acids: CASSVNPGNTIYF.

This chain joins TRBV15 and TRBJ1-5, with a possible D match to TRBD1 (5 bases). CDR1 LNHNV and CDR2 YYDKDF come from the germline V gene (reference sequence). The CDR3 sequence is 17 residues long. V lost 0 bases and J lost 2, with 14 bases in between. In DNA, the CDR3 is TGTGCCACCAGCAGAGAAGGGGCGGGGTTGGGCAATCAGCCCCAGCATTTT. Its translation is CATSREGAGLGNQPQHF.

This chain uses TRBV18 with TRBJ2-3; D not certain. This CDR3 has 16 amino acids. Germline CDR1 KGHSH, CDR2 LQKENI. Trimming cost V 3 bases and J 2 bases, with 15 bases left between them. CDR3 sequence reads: CASSPVSGLNTDTQYF. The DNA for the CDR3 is TGTGCCAGCTCACCGGTCTCAGGTCTTAACACAGATACGCAGTATTTT.

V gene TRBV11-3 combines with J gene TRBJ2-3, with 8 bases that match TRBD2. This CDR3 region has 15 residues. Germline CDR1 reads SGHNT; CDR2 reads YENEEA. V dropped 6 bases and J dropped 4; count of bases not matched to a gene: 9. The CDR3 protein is CASRTTGGRADTQYF. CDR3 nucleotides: TGTGCCAGCAGGACAACGGGAGGGAGGGCAGATACGCAGTATTTT. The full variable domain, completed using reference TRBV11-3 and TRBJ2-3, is EAGVVQSPRYKIIEKKQPVAFWCNPISGHNTLYWYLQNLGQGPELLIRYENEEAVDDSQLPKDRFSAERLKGVDSTLKIQPAELGDSAVYLCASRTTGGRADTQYFGPGTRLTVL.

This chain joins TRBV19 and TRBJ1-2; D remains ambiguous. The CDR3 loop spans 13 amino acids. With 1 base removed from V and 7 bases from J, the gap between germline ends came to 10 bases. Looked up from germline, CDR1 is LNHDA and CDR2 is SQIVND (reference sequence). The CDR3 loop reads CASSIAGIGGYTF. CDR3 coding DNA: TGTGCCAGTAGTATAGCGGGGATAGGTGGCTACACCTTC.

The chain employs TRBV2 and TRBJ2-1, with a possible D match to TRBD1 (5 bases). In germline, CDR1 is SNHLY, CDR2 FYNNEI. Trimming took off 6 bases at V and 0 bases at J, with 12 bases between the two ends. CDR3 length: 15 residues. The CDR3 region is CASSGQGSSYNEQFF. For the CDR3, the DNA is TGTGCCAGCAGCGGGCAGGGAAGCTCCTACAATGAGCAGTTCTTC.

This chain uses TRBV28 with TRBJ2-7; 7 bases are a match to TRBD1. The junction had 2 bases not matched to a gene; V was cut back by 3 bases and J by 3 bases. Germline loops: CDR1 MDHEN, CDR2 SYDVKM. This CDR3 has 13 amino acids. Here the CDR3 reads CASSLSGGYEQYF. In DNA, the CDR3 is TGTGCCAGCAGTTTGTCAGGGGGCTACGAGCAGTACTTC.

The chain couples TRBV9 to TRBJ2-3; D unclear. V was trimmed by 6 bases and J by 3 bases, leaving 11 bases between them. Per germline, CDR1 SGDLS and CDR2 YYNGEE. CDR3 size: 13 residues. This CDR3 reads CASISQMTDTQYF. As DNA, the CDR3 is TGTGCCAGCATCTCGCAGATGACAGATACGCAGTATTTT.

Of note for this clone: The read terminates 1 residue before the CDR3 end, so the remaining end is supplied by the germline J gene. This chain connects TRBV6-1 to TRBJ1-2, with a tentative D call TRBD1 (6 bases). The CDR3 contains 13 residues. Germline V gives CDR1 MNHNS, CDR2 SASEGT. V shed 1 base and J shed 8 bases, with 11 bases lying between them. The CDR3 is CASSEGTDRGYTF. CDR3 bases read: TGTGCCAGCAGTGAAGGGACAGACAGAGGCTACACC.

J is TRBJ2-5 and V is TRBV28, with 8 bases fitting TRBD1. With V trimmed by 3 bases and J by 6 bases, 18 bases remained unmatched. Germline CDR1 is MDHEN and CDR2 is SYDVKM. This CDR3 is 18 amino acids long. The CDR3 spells CASSFVRDRGGLGKTQYF. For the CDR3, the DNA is TGTGCCAGCAGTTTCGTCCGAGACAGGGGTGGTCTGGGGAAGACCCAGTACTTC.